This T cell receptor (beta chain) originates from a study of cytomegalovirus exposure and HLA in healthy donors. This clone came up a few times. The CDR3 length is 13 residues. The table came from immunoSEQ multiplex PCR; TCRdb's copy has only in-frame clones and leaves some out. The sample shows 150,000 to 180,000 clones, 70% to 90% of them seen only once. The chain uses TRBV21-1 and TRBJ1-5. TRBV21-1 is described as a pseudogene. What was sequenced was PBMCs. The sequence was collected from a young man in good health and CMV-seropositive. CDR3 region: CASSNSGNQPQHF. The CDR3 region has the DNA TGTGCCAGCAGCAATAGTGGCAATCAGCCCCAGCATTTT.